Listed here is a single T cell receptor (beta chain). TCRdb called the 5' RACE reads again in MiXCR, with one record for every CDR3 protein. The sample consists of 350,000 to 500,000 distinct CDR3 sequences, more than 15% of them appearing once. These data are taken from a study of T-cell memory formation after mild COVID-19. Germline loops: CDR1 ENHRY, CDR2 SYGVKD. The CDR3 sequence is 16 residues long. Trimming removed 4 bases from V and 3 bases from J, with 16 bases in between. The J gene is TRBJ2-1, the V gene TRBV10-3; D call uncertain. Specimen: PBMCs or a T cell subset sorted from them (not recorded which). The receptor comes from a man younger than 35 who had mild COVID-19 (a few samples of this study predate the infection). Cell type and time point are not known. As DNA, the CDR3 is TGTGCCATCAGTGCGTCGGTCGGTGACGACTACAATGAGCAGTTCTTC. Amino acids: CAISASVGDDYNEQFF.